The sequence of this TCR beta chain was determined in a study of shared clonotypes between healthy human individuals. Regarding the study as a whole: Relative to their counterparts shared across all four donors, non-shared clonotypes exhibited diminished generation probabilities. Among the subsets, naive ones generally showed larger estimated richness than memory ones.

The ends were cut back, 0 bases at V and 5 bases at J, with 14 bases in the middle. Germline lookup yields CDR1 MGHRA and CDR2 YSYEKL. The CDR3 is 15 amino acids. This was a deep-level run. Sequencing used immunoSEQ multiplex PCR; TCRdb keeps in-frame clones, though not all of them. This table holds some 740,000 clones, 80% to 95% found once. Of note for this clone: The antigen remains undetermined.

Positively selected for CCR7, the CD45RO-negative cells used as naive CD8 cells excluded terminally differentiated effector memory CD45RA+ cells. The sequence derives from a man in his thirties or forties in good health. The source material was naive CD8+ T cells sorted from blood. This chain links TRBV4-1 with TRBJ2-7; maybe TRBD1 (6 bases). Here the CDR3 reads CASSQEQGSPNEQYF. For the CDR3, the DNA is TGCGCCAGCAGCCAAGAACAGGGCTCCCCCAACGAGCAGTACTTC.